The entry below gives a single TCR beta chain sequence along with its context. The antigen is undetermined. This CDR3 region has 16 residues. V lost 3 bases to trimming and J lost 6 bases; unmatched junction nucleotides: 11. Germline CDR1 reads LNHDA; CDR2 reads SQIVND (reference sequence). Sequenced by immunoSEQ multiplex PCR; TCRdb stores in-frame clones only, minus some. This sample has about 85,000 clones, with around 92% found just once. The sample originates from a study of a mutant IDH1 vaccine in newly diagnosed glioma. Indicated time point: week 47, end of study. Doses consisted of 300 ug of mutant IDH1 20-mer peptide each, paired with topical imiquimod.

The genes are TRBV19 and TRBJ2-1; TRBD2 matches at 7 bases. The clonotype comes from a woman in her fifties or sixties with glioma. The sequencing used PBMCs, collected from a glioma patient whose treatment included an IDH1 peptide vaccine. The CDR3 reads CASSIGILAVSNEQFF. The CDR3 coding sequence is TGTGCCAGTAGTATCGGTATTCTAGCGGTCAGCAATGAGCAGTTCTTC.